This TCR beta chain is from a study of cytomegalovirus exposure and HLA in healthy donors. Study conclusions and caveats: Previously analyzed data showed that most TCR beta V segments were productive at a frequency of about 90% or about 30%. 164 TCR beta chains were listed as cytomegalovirus-associated. TCR beta V- and J-gene trimming, according to a later analysis, was linked to a missense DCLRE1C variant.

Germline CDR1 and CDR2: SQVTM and ANQGSEA. V shed 2 bases and J shed 4 bases, with 15 bases lying between them. The CDR3 extends over 15 amino acids. This clone appeared a few times. Its antigen is unidentified. This PCR relied on a set of 60 Vbeta primers and 13 Jbeta primers. The repertoire was sequenced with immunoSEQ multiplex PCR; TCRdb's copy has only in-frame clones and lacks some. Of over 150,000 clones listed, 65% to 70% are singletons. The TCR was taken from a young woman in good health and CMV-seropositive. V gene TRBV29-1 combines with J gene TRBJ2-1, with D perhaps matching TRBD1 (5 bases). Sequencing input: PBMCs. This CDR3 reads CSVENSGPPYNEQFF. The CDR3 DNA reads as TGCAGCGTTGAAAATTCAGGGCCCCCTTACAATGAGCAGTTCTTC.